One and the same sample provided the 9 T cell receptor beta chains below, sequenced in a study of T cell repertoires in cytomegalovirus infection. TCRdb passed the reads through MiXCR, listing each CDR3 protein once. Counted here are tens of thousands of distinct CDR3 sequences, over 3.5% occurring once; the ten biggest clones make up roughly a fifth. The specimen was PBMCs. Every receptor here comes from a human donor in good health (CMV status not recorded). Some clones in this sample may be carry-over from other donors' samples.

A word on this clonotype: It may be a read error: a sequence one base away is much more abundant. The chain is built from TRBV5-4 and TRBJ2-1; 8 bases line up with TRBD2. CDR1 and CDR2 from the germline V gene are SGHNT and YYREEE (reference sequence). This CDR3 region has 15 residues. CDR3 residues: CASSLGRGGYNEKFF. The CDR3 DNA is TGTGCCAGCAGCTTAGGACGGGGGGGGTACAATGAGAAGTTCTTC.

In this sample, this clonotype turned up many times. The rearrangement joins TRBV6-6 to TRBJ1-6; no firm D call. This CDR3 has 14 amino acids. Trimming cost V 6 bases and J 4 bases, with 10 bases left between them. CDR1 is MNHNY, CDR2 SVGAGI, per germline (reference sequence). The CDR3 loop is CASRDKSYNSPLHF. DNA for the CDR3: TGTGCCAGCAGAGACAAGTCATATAATTCACCCCTCCACTTT.

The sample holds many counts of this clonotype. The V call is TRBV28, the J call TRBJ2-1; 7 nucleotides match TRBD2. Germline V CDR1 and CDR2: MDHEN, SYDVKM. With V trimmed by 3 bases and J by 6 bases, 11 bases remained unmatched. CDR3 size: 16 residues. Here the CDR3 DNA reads TGTGCCAGCAGTTTGGGGGGGGATCCCAGGTTCAATGAGCAGTTCTTC. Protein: CASSLGGDPRFNEQFF.

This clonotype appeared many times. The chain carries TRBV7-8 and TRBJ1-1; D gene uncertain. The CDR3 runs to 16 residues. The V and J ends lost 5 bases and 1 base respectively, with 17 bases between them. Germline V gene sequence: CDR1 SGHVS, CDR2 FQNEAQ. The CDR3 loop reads CASSNGPRVGNTEAFF. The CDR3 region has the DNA TGTGCCAGCAGCAATGGACCCAGAGTCGGGAACACTGAAGCTTTCTTT.

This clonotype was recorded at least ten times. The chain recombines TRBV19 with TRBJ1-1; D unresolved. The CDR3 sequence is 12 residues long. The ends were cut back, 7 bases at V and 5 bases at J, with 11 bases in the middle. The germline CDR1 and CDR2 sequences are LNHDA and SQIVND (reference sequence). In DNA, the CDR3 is TGTGCCAGTACCCCGGGAGGGACTGAAGCTTTCTTT. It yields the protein CASTPGGTEAFF.

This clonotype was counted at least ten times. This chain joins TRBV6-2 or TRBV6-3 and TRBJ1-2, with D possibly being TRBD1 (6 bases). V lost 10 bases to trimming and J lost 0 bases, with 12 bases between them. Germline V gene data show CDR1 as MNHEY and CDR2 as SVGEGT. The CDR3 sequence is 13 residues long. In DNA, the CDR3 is TGTGCCACCCGGGACACCACTAACTATGGCTACACCTTC. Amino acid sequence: CATRDTTNYGYTF.

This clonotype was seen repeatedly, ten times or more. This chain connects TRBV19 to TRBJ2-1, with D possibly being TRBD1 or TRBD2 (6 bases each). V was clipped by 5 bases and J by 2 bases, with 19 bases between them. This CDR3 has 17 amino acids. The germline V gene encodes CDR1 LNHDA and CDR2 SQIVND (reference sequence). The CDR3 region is CASSLLSPGATYNEQFF. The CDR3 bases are TGTGCCAGTAGTTTATTAAGCCCGGGGGCTACCTACAATGAGCAGTTCTTC.

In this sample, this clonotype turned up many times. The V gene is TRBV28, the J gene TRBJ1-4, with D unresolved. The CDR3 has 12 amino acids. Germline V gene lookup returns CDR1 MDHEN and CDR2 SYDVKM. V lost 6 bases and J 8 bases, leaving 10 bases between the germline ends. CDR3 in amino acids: CASSPTREKLFF. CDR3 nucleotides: TGTGCCAGCAGCCCCACCCGCGAAAAACTGTTTTTT.

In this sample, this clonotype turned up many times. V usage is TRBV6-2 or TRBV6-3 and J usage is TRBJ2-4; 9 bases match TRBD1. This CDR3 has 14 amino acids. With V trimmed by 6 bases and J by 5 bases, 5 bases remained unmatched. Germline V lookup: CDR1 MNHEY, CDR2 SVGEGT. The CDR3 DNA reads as TGTGCCAGCAGAACACAGGGGGCTCAAAACATTCAGTACTTC. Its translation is CASRTQGAQNIQYF.